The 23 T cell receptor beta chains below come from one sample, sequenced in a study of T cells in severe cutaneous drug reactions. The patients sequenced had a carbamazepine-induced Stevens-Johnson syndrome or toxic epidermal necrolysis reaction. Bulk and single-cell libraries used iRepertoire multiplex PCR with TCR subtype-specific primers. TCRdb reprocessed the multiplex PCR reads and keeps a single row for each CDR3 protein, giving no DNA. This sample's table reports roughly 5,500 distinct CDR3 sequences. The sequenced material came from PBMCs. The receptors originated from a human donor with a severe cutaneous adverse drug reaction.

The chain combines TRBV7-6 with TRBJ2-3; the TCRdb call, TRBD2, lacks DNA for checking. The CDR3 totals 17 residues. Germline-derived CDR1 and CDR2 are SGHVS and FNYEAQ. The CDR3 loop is CASSGVGEGTHTDTQYF. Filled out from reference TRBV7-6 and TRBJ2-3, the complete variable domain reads GAGVSQSPRYKVTKRGQDVALRCDPISGHVSLYWYRQALGQGPEFLTYFNYEAQQDKSGLPNDRFSAERPEGSISTLTIQRTEQRDSAMYRCASSGVGEGTHTDTQYFGPGTRLTVL.

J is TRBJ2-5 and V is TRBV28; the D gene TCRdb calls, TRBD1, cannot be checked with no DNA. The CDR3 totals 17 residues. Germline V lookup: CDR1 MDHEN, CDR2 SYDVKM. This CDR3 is CASSFSPGGPPSETQYF.

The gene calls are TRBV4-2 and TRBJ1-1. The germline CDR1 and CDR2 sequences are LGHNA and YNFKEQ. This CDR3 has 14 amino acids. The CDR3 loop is CASSQDPENTEAFF.

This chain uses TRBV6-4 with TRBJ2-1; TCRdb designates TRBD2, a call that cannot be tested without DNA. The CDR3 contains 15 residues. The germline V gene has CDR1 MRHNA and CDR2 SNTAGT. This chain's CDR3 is CASSDSSGSYNEQFF.

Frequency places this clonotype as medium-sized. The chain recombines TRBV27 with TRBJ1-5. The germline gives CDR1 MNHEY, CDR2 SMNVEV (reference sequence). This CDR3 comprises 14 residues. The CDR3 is CASSLKAFNQPQHF.

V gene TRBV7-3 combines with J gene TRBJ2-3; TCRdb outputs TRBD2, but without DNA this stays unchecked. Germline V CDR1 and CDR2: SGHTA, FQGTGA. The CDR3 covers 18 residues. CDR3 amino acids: CASSLTGIAATGGDTQYF.

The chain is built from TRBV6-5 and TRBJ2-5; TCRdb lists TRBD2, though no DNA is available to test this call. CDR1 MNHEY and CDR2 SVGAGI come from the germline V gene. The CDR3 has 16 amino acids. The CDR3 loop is CASSYSPSGAQETQYF.

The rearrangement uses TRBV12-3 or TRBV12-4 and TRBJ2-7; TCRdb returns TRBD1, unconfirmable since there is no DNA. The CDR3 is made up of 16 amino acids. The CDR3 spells CASSPNPPDSLYEQYF.

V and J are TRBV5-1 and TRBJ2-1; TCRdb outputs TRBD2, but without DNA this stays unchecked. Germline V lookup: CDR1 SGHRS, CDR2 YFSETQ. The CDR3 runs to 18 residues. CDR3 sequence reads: CASSPGTSGPRSYNEQFF.

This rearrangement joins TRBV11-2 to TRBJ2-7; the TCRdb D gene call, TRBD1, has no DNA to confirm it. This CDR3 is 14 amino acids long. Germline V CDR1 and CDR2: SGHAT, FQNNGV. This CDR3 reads CASRPRDRGYEQYF.

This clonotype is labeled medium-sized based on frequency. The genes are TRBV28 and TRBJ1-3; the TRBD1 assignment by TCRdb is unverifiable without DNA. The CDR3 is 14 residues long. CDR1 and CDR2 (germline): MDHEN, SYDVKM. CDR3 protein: CASSFQGMGNTIYF. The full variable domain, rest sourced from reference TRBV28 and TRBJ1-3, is DVKVTQSSRYLVKRTGEKVFLECVQDMDHENMFWYRQDPGLGLRLIYFSYDVKMKEKGDIPEGYSVSREKKERFSLILESASTNQTSMYLCASSFQGMGNTIYFGEGSWLTVV.

The CDR3 sequence: CASSFFPWQENQPQHF. The J gene is TRBJ1-5, the V gene TRBV12-3 or TRBV12-4; TCRdb proposes TRBD1, but this gene call is untestable without DNA. This CDR3 region has 16 residues.

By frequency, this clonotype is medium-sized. The CDR3 loop reads CASSYSQGAGYTF. The gene calls are TRBV6-5 and TRBJ1-2; TCRdb picks TRBD1, but there is no DNA to check that call. This CDR3 region has 13 residues. The V gene's germline CDR1 is MNHEY and CDR2 SVGAGI.

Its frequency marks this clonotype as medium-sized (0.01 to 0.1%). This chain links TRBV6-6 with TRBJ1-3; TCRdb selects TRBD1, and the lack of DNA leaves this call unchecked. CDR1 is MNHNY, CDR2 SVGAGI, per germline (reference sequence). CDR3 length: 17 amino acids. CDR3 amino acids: CASSYSTGGVLGNTIYF.

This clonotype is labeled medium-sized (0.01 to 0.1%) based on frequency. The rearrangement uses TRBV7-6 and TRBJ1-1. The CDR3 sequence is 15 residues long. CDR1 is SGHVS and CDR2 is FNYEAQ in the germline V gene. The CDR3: CASSLEAAANTEAFF.

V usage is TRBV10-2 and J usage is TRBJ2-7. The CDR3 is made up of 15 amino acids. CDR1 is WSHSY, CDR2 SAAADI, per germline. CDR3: CASSEDVSYSYEQYF.

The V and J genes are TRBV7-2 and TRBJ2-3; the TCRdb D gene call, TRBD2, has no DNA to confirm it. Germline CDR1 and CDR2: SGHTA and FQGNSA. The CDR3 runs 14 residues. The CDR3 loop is CASSSGGAGDTQYF.

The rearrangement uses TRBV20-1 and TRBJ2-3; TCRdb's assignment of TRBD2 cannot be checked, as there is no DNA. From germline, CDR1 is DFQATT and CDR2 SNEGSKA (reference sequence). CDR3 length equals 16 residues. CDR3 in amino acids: CSARDLLAGGPDTQYF.

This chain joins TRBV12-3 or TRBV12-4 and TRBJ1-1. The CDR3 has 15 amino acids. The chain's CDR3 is CASSLDLGINTEAFF.

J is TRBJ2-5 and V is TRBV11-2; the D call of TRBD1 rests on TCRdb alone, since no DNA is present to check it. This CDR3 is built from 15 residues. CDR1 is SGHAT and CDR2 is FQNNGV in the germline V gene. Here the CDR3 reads CASSLDPRQGETQYF. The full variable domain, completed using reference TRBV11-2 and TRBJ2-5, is EAGVAQSPRYKIIEKRQSVAFWCNPISGHATLYWYQQILGQGPKLLIQFQNNGVVDDSQLPKDRFSAERLKGVDSTLKIQPAKLEDSAVYLCASSLDPRQGETQYFGPGTRLLVL.

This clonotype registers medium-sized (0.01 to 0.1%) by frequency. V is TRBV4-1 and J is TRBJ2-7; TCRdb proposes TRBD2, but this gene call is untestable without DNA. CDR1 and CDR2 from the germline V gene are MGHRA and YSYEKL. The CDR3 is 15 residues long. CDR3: CASSQTSGALYEQYF.

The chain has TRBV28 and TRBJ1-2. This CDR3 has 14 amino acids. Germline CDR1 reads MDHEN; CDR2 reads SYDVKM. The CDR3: CASSFSGPRFGYTF.

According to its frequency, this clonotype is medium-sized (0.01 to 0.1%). CDR3 loop: CASRSSYEQYF. V gene TRBV27 combines with J gene TRBJ2-7. The germline CDR1 and CDR2 sequences are MNHEY and SMNVEV (reference sequence). CDR3 length: 11 amino acids.